Each of the 4 T cell receptor beta chains below was sequenced from the same sample in a study of blood T cell repertoires in COVID-19 (dated by TCRdb to between 2020 and 2021). The library was produced with the immunoSEQ multiplex PCR assay. What TCRdb holds here is the immuneACCESS table cut down to in-frame rearrangements. Part of the clones is not present; checked against another copy, under half of the missing clones reflect an unresolved V gene, and the others are unexplained. This sample comprises 150,000 to 180,000 clones, 70% to 85% of them detected only once. Of the sample, roughly 8.9% is held by the ten largest clones. What was sequenced was peripheral blood. The receptors come from a woman between 45 and 65 years old with acute or convalescent COVID-19.

This sequence joins TRBV6-5 and TRBJ1-1; D perhaps matches TRBD1 (6 bases). In germline, CDR1 is MNHEY, CDR2 SVGAGI. Trimming took off 2 bases at V and 0 bases at J, with 10 bases between the two ends. The CDR3 has 15 residues. The CDR3 DNA is TGTGCCAGCAGTTACGAGGCAGGGGTGAACACTGAAGCTTTCTTT. It codes for CASSYEAGVNTEAFF.

V and J are TRBV6-2 or TRBV6-3 and TRBJ1-2, with D maybe TRBD1 (6 bases). Germline V lookup: CDR1 MNHEY, CDR2 SVGEGT. V gave up 5 bases and J gave up 10 bases, with 32 bases separating them. This CDR3 contains 18 residues. CDR3 in amino acids: CASSHQSVFITGKEYYTF. Here the CDR3 DNA reads TGTGCCAGCAGTCACCAATCCGTATTTATTACAGGGAAAGAATACTACACCTTC.

There are a few counts of this clone. The chain carries TRBV10-1 and TRBJ1-3; 7 nucleotides match TRBD1. The V segment lost 6 bases and the J segment 1 base; nucleotides outside the gene matches: 9. The length of the CDR3 is 16 residues. Germline assignment: CDR1 WNHNN and CDR2 SYGVQD (reference sequence). CDR3 in amino acids: CASSPTGKGSGNTIYF. In DNA, the CDR3 is TGCGCCAGCAGCCCGACAGGGAAAGGATCTGGAAACACCATATATTTT.

The J gene is TRBJ2-7, the V gene TRBV7-3; 9 bases agree with TRBD1. CDR3 length: 14 residues. Germline CDR1 and CDR2: SGHTA and FQGTGA. The junction had 4 bases not matched to a gene; V was cut back by 4 bases and J by 3 bases. CDR3 residues: CASSSGTGNYEQYF. Here the CDR3 DNA reads TGTGCCAGCAGCTCCGGGACAGGGAACTACGAGCAGTACTTC.